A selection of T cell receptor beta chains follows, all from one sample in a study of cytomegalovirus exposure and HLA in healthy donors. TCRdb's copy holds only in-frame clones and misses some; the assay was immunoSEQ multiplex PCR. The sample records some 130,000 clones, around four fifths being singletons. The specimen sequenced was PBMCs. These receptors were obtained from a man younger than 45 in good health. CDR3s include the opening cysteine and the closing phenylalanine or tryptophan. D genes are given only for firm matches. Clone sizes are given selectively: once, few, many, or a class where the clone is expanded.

CASSVSESAEAFF	TGTGCCAGCAGCGTAAGCGAAAGCGCCGAAGCTTTCTTT	TRBJ1-1	13	NA	NA	TRBV9
CASSSQRTFRDYEQYF	TGTGCCAGCAGTTCCCAAAGGACTTTCAGAGACTACGAGCAGTACTTC	TRBJ2-7	16	NA	NA	TRBV6-5
CATSSTGTPALYEQYF	TGTGCCACCAGCAGTACCGGGACTCCCGCACTCTACGAGCAGTACTTC	TRBJ2-7	16	NA	NA	TRBV15
CASSLNGGASDIQYF	TGCGCCAGCAGCTTGAACGGGGGGGCGTCGGACATTCAGTACTTC	TRBJ2-4	15	TRBD2	NA	TRBV5-1
CASSIPGQSSSGNTIYF	TGTGCCAGTAGTATACCGGGACAGTCGAGCTCTGGAAACACCATATATTTT	TRBJ1-3	17	TRBD1	NA	TRBV19
CASSLWGSQMAEAFF	TGTGCCAGCAGTTTATGGGGCAGCCAGATGGCTGAAGCTTTCTTT	TRBJ1-1	15	NA	NA	TRBV28
CASSLEQGNQPQHF	TGTGCCAGCAGCTTAGAGCAGGGTAATCAGCCCCAGCATTTT	TRBJ1-5	14	NA	NA	TRBV7-2
CASSLALSTNEKLFF	TGCGCCAGCAGCTTGGCACTTTCAACTAATGAAAAACTGTTTTTT	TRBJ1-4	15	NA	NA	TRBV5-1
CASSPPGAGTGELFF	TGCGCCAGCAGCCCCCCGGGAGCCGGCACCGGGGAGCTGTTTTTT	TRBJ2-2	15	NA	NA	TRBV5-1
CASSRSRQGKNTEAFF	TGTGCCAGCTCACGATCTAGACAGGGGAAGAACACTGAAGCTTTCTTT	TRBJ1-1	16	TRBD1	few	TRBV18
CASSFNRGMEQYF	TGTGCCAGCAGCTTTAACAGGGGAATGGAGCAGTACTTC	TRBJ2-7	13	TRBD1	NA	TRBV7-6
CASSLWRGRQPQHF	TGTGCCAGCAGCTTGTGGAGGGGAAGACAGCCCCAGCATTTT	TRBJ1-5	14	NA	NA	TRBV5-6
CASSSMGRASLGETQYF	TGTGCCAGCAGCTCTATGGGCAGGGCCTCCCTTGGAGAGACCCAGTACTTC	TRBJ2-5	17	NA	NA	TRBV5-4
CSVEFPNTGELFF	TGCAGCGTTGAGTTCCCAAACACCGGGGAGCTGTTTTTT	TRBJ2-2	13	NA	NA	TRBV29-1
CASAGGSSFGTEAFF	TGTGCCAGCGCTGGGGGGAGCTCCTTCGGGACTGAAGCTTTCTTT	TRBJ1-1	15	NA	NA	TRBV27
CASSLGQMNTEAFF	TGTGCCAGCAGCTTAGGACAAATGAACACTGAAGCTTTCTTT	TRBJ1-1	14	NA	NA	TRBV7-6
CASNPGGPAYGYTF	TGTGCCAGCAATCCAGGGGGCCCGGCCTATGGCTACACCTTC	TRBJ1-2	14	TRBD1	NA	TRBV6-1
CSAEVGNQPQHF	TGCAGCGCAGAAGTGGGCAATCAGCCCCAGCATTTT	TRBJ1-5	12	NA	NA	TRBV29-1
CATSPMVLYNEQFF	TGTGCCACTTCGCCGATGGTACTTTACAATGAGCAGTTCTTC	TRBJ2-1	14	NA	NA	TRBV19
CASSGRLGRVDEQFF	TGCGCCAGCAGTGGAAGACTAGGACGAGTCGATGAGCAGTTCTTC	TRBJ2-1	15	NA	NA	TRBV10-2
CASSFSSSYEQYF	TGTGCCAGCAGTTTCTCGAGCTCCTACGAGCAGTACTTC	TRBJ2-7	13	NA	once	TRBV27
CASSQSGTVFSGANVLTF	TGTGCCAGCAGCCAATCCGGGACAGTATTTTCTGGGGCCAACGTCCTGACTTTC	TRBJ2-6	18	TRBD1	NA	TRBV14
CASSSRDRGGQPQHF	TGTGCCAGCAGTTCCCGGGACAGGGGTGGTCAGCCCCAGCATTTT	TRBJ1-5	15	TRBD1	NA	TRBV28
CASSTEQVRRAEQYF	TGTGCCAGCAGTACCGAACAGGTTCGTAGAGCCGAGCAGTACTTC	TRBJ2-7	15	NA	NA	TRBV27
CASSPLGGLAANVLTF	TGTGCCAGCAGCCCCCTCGGGGGTCTAGCGGCCAACGTCCTGACTTTC	TRBJ2-6	16	NA	once	TRBV11-2
CASGLVRAQGGETQYF	TGTGCTAGTGGTTTGGTAAGGGCCCAAGGAGGGGAGACCCAGTACTTC	TRBJ2-5	16	NA	NA	TRBV12-5
CASSVATGFGGDYNEQFF	TGTGCCAGCAGCGTAGCTACGGGGTTCGGCGGGGACTACAATGAGCAGTTCTTC	TRBJ2-1	18	NA	NA	TRBV9
CASSLSGRWTGTEAFF	TGTGCCAGCAGTTTATCGGGCCGATGGACAGGAACTGAAGCTTTCTTT	TRBJ1-1	16	TRBD1	NA	TRBV27
CASSYSMEGYGYTF	TGTGCCAGCAGTTACTCGATGGAGGGATATGGCTACACCTTC	TRBJ1-2	14	NA	NA	TRBV6-5
CASTQRTGGFVNTEAFF	TGTGCCAGTACCCAACGGACAGGGGGCTTCGTGAACACTGAAGCTTTCTTT	TRBJ1-1	17	TRBD1	NA	TRBV19
CASSPFTEAFF	TGTGCCAGCAGTCCATTCACTGAAGCTTTCTTT	TRBJ1-1	11	NA	NA	TRBV6-1
CASSTGTFNEQYF	TGTGCCAGCAGTACCGGGACTTTCAACGAGCAGTACTTC	TRBJ2-7	13	NA	NA	TRBV27
CASSPGQGSEAFF	TGTGCCAGCAGTCCAGGACAGGGCTCCGAAGCTTTCTTT	TRBJ1-1	13	TRBD1	NA	TRBV28
CASSSGTGIGYGYTF	TGTGCCAGCAGCTCCGGGACAGGGATCGGGTATGGCTACACCTTC	TRBJ1-2	15	TRBD1	few	TRBV7-8
CASSATAGNTEAFF	TGTGCCAGCAGTGCGACCGCGGGCAACACTGAAGCTTTCTTT	TRBJ1-1	14	NA	NA	TRBV6-5
CASSLRQPPDISGNEQFF	TGTGCCAGCTCACTGCGACAACCGCCGGACATATCGGGCAATGAGCAGTTCTTC	TRBJ2-1	18	NA	NA	TRBV18
CTSSPDGGRAANEQFF	TGCACCAGCAGCCCAGATGGCGGGAGGGCCGCGAATGAGCAGTTCTTC	TRBJ2-1	16	NA	NA	TRBV1
CASSDQREGKETQYF	TGTGCCAGCAGTGACCAGCGGGAGGGCAAAGAGACCCAGTACTTC	TRBJ2-5	15	TRBD2	NA	TRBV6-4
CASSTTVNQPQHF	TGTGCCAGCAGTACCACAGTCAATCAGCCCCAGCATTTT	TRBJ1-5	13	NA	NA	TRBV6-6
CASSRGGQGYEKLFF	TGTGCCAGCAGCCGCGGGGGACAGGGGTACGAAAAACTGTTTTTT	TRBJ1-4	15	TRBD1	NA	TRBV11-2
CASSPEAGGKYEQYF	TGTGCCAGTAGTCCCGAGGCGGGAGGGAAATACGAGCAGTACTTC	TRBJ2-7	15	TRBD2	NA	TRBV19
CASSLAGWNEKLFF	TGTGCCAGCAGCTTAGCAGGGTGGAATGAAAAACTGTTTTTT	TRBJ1-4	14	NA	once	TRBV13
CASSPTGDNQPQHF	TGTGCCAGCAGTCCCACAGGAGACAATCAGCCCCAGCATTTT	TRBJ1-5	14	NA	NA	TRBV6-4
CASSQGLVGTYEQYF	TGTGCCAGCAGCCAGGGACTAGTAGGTACCTACGAGCAGTACTTC	TRBJ2-7	15	TRBD2	NA	TRBV5-4
CASSPYREFIYGYTF	TGCGCCAGCAGCCCTTACAGGGAATTTATCTATGGCTACACCTTC	TRBJ1-2	15	NA	NA	TRBV5-1
CAWTPWTSDTGELFF	TGTGCCTGGACGCCTTGGACTAGTGACACCGGGGAGCTGTTTTTT	TRBJ2-2	15	TRBD2	NA	TRBV30